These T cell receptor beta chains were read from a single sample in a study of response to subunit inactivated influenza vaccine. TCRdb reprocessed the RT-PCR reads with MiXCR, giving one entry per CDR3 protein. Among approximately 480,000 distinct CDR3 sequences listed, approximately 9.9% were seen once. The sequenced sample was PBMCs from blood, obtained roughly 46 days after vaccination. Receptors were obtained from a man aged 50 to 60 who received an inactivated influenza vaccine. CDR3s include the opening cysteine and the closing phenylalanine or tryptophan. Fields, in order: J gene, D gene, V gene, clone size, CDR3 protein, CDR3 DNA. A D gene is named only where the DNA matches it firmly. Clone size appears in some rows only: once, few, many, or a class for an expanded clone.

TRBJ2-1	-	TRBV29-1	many	CSARGEGQFF	TGCAGCGCGAGAGGGGAAGGGCAGTTCTTC
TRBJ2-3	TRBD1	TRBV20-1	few	CSARRGQGGTDTQYF	TGCAGTGCTAGACGCGGACAGGGGGGCACAGATACGCAGTATTTT
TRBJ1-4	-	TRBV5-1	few	CASSLVPQVGKLFF	TGCGCCAGCAGCTTGGTACCACAGGTGGGGAAACTGTTTTTT
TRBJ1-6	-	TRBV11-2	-	CASSHGDNSPLHF	TGTGCCAGCAGCCATGGCGATAATTCACCCCTCCACTTT
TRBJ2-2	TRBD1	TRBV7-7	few	CASSLAPPGTGNGELFF	TGTGCTAGCAGCTTAGCTCCCCCCGGGACAGGGAACGGGGAGCTGTTTTTT
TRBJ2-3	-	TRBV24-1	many	CATSDSARAVRDTQYF	TGTGCCACCAGTGACAGCGCAAGGGCAGTACGAGATACGCAGTATTTT
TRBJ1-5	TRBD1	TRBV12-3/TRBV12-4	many	CASSFGTGSNQPQHF	TGTGCCAGCAGTTTCGGGACAGGTAGCAATCAGCCCCAGCATTTT
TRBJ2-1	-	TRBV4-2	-	CASSLFRGDNEQFF	TGTGCCAGCAGCCTTTTCAGGGGGGACAATGAGCAGTTCTTC
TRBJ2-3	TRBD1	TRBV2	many	CASRGQGSRTDTQYF	TGTGCCAGCAGGGGACAGGGTTCACGCACAGATACGCAGTATTTT
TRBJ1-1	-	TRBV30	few	CAWNVGPSNTEAFF	TGTGCCTGGAATGTGGGTCCGTCAAACACTGAAGCTTTCTTT
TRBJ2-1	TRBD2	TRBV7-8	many	CASSLVASGVNEQFF	TGTGCCAGCAGCTTAGTAGCTAGCGGAGTCAATGAGCAGTTCTTC
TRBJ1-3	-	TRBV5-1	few	CASSLGLADSGNTIYF	TGCGCCAGCAGCTTGGGTCTGGCAGACTCTGGAAACACCATATATTTT
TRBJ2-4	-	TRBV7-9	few	CASSLVGFGGNIQYF	TGTGCCAGCAGCTTAGTAGGTTTTGGGGGGAACATTCAGTACTTC
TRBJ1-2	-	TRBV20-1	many	CSASHLGGFGGYTF	TGCAGTGCTAGCCACCTGGGAGGGTTTGGAGGCTACACCTTC
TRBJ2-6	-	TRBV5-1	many	CASSLRSRVSGANVLTF	TGCGCCAGCAGCCTACGAAGCAGGGTATCTGGGGCCAACGTCCTGACTTTC
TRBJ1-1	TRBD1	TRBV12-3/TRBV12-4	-	CASSPRTGGEAFF	TGTGCCAGCAGTCCCCGGACAGGGGGTGAAGCTTTCTTT
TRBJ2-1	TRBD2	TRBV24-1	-	CATSDLGGGAINEQFF	TGTGCCACCAGTGATTTGGGCGGGGGGGCAATAAATGAGCAGTTCTTC
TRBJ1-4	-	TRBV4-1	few	CASSQVRYPNEKLFF	TGCGCCAGCAGCCAAGTTCGGTATCCTAATGAAAAACTGTTTTTT
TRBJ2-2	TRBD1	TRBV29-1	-	CSGGTANTGELFF	TGCAGCGGAGGGACAGCAAACACCGGGGAGCTGTTTTTT
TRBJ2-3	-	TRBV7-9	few	CASRKAVSTDTQYF	TGTGCCAGCAGGAAAGCAGTGAGCACAGATACGCAGTATTTT
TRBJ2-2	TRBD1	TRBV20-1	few	CSAFRQGAGGELFF	TGCAGTGCTTTCAGGCAGGGGGCTGGCGGGGAGCTGTTTTTT
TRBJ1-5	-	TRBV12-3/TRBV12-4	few	CATARAGNQPQHF	TGTGCCACCGCCCGGGCGGGAAATCAGCCCCAGCATTTT